This TCR beta chain was identified during a study of control samples from healthy donors and cancer patients. The germline V gene encodes CDR1 SEHNR and CDR2 FQNEAQ (reference sequence). This CDR3 spans 15 amino acids. Trimming took 4 bases from V and 7 from J; bases not matched to a gene: 7. Using immunoSEQ multiplex PCR, the repertoire was profiled, and TCRdb retains in-frame clones only, with some absent. The sample consists of under 95,000 clones, around four fifths of them appearing once. Material: blood. This TCR came from a middle-aged man in good health. The rearrangement links TRBV7-9 to TRBJ2-1; 10 bases line up with TRBD2. Here the CDR3 DNA reads TGTGCCAGCAGCTCTCTAGCGGGAGAAGGAAATGAGCAGTTCTTC. Translated: CASSSLAGEGNEQFF.